Listed here are 28 T cell receptor beta chains from one sample, sequenced in a study of T cells expressing NK-cell markers. TCRdb reprocessed the 5' RACE reads, with one entry per CDR3 protein and no DNA. This table holds approximately 460,000 distinct CDR3 sequences. Sequencing was performed on blood T cells: a sorted CD56 or NKG2C T cell subset, CD4+ or CD8+ T cells, or bulk PBMC T cells (not recorded which). These receptors were taken from a woman between 18 and 70 years old in good health.

V is TRBV4-1 and J is TRBJ1-2; the TCRdb call, TRBD1, lacks DNA for checking. In germline, CDR1 is MGHRA, CDR2 YSYEKL. The CDR3 consists of 16 residues. CDR3 sequence reads: CASSQGPRDSLGGYTF.

The chain employs TRBV30 and TRBJ2-1; checking the TCRdb D call of TRBD2 is not possible without DNA. The germline CDR1 and CDR2 sequences are GTSNPN and SVGIG (reference sequence). The CDR3 spans 12 residues. CDR3 amino acids: CAWSLDSGEQFF.

This chain uses TRBV6-2 or TRBV6-3 with TRBJ1-5; TCRdb designates TRBD1, a call that cannot be tested without DNA. Per germline, CDR1 MNHEY and CDR2 SVGEGT. The CDR3 is made up of 19 amino acids. The chain's CDR3 is CASSNHRQGPGYSNQPQHF.

This sequence joins TRBV5-6 and TRBJ1-2; TCRdb returns TRBD1, unconfirmable since there is no DNA. The CDR3 has 18 residues. Germline V gene lookup returns CDR1 SGHDT and CDR2 YYEEEE. CDR3: CASSFDPLARGNNYGYTF.

J is TRBJ2-1 and V is TRBV5-4; the TCRdb call, TRBD2, lacks DNA for checking. Germline loops: CDR1 SGHNT, CDR2 YYREEE (reference sequence). This CDR3 is built from 15 residues. The CDR3: CASSRSGRGNDEQFF.

The chain carries TRBV5-4 and TRBJ2-7. The CDR3 length is 14 residues. Germline V lookup: CDR1 SGHNT, CDR2 YYREEE (reference sequence). The CDR3 sequence is CASSLYGLSYEQYF.

This rearrangement joins TRBV6-6 to TRBJ2-3. CDR3 length: 12 residues. The germline V gene has CDR1 MNHNY and CDR2 SVGAGI (reference sequence). CDR3 sequence reads: CASSYQTDTQYF.

The chain couples TRBV7-3 to TRBJ2-2; the TRBD1 assignment by TCRdb is unverifiable without DNA. Germline V gives CDR1 SGHTA, CDR2 FQGTGA. The CDR3 contains 16 residues. The CDR3 spells CASSLYGTGGTGELFF.

The J gene is TRBJ2-3, the V gene TRBV7-2. Germline V CDR1 and CDR2: SGHTA, FQGNSA. The CDR3 has 12 residues. CDR3 sequence reads: CASSLKGDTQYF.

The chain joins TRBV3-1 to TRBJ2-3; TCRdb outputs TRBD1, but without DNA this stays unchecked. CDR1 LGHDT and CDR2 YNNKEL come from the germline V gene (reference sequence). The CDR3 totals 15 residues. CDR3: CASSNAGGYADTQYF.

The CDR3 region is CASSLRSRHNTGELFF. The chain has TRBV11-3 and TRBJ2-2. The CDR3 is 16 residues long. Germline V gives CDR1 SGHNT, CDR2 YENEEA.

The chain employs TRBV5-1 and TRBJ2-5; TCRdb's D gene call, TRBD2, goes unchecked for lack of DNA. This CDR3 has 14 amino acids. Germline V gives CDR1 SGHRS, CDR2 YFSETQ. The CDR3 here is CASSLVSGQETQYF. The full variable domain, in which reference TRBV5-1 and TRBJ2-5 provide the parts outside the CDR3, is KAGVTQTPRYLIKTRGQQVTLSCSPISGHRSVSWYQQTPGQGLQFLFEYFSETQRNKGNFPGRFSGRQFSNSRSEMNVSTLELGDSALYLCASSLVSGQETQYFGPGTRLLVL.

This rearrangement joins TRBV28 to TRBJ2-5; as DNA is missing, the TRBD2 call by TCRdb cannot be tested. In germline, CDR1 is MDHEN, CDR2 SYDVKM. The CDR3 is made up of 18 amino acids. CDR3 loop: CASSPGTSGRLGQETQYF.

The rearrangement uses TRBV30 and TRBJ2-2; TCRdb's D call of TRBD1 is untestable without DNA. Germline assignment: CDR1 GTSNPN and CDR2 SVGIG (reference sequence). The CDR3 is made up of 16 amino acids. The CDR3 reads CAWSVRGRMDTGELFF.

The chain combines TRBV15 with TRBJ2-1; as DNA is missing, the TRBD2 call by TCRdb cannot be tested. CDR1 and CDR2 (germline): LNHNV, YYDKDF (reference sequence). CDR3 length: 13 amino acids. CDR3 sequence: CATSSTSGRAVFF. The full variable domain, rest sourced from reference TRBV15 and TRBJ2-1, is DAMVIQNPRYQVTQFGKPVTLSCSQTLNHNVMYWYQQKSSQAPKLLFHYYDKDFNNEADTPDNFQSRRPNTSFCFLDIRSPGLGDTAMYLCATSSTSGRAVFFGPGTRLTVL.

The chain has TRBV7-2 and TRBJ1-6; checking the TCRdb D call of TRBD1 is not possible without DNA. Germline-derived CDR1 and CDR2 are SGHTA and FQGNSA. This CDR3 spans 16 amino acids. CDR3 amino acids: CASSLEWSQGGSPLHF.

This chain uses TRBV5-1 with TRBJ2-7; the TCRdb call, TRBD1, lacks DNA for checking. This CDR3 is built from 14 residues. Per the germline V gene, CDR1 is SGHRS and CDR2 is YFSETQ. The chain's CDR3 is CASRRDRGSYEQYF.

The chain links TRBV6-6 to TRBJ2-3. Looked up from germline, CDR1 is MNHNY and CDR2 is SVGAGI (reference sequence). The CDR3 is 13 residues long. CDR3 region: CASSYPGTDTQYF.

CDR3 in amino acids: CASSRTSGSSTGELFF. The chain couples TRBV12-3 or TRBV12-4 to TRBJ2-2; TCRdb returns TRBD2, unconfirmable since there is no DNA. This CDR3 is built from 16 residues.

The V call is TRBV20-1, the J call TRBJ2-1. Germline CDR1 is DFQATT and CDR2 is SNEGSKA (reference sequence). The CDR3 is 15 amino acids. CDR3 loop: CSARDLLLHDNEQFF.

The V call is TRBV10-2, the J call TRBJ2-1; TCRdb returns TRBD2, unconfirmable since there is no DNA. This CDR3 has 15 residues. CDR1 WSHSY and CDR2 SAAADI come from the germline V gene. The CDR3 is CASRKGLAGINEQFF.

The CDR3 loop reads CASSPRPTGDYGYTF. This chain joins TRBV21-1 and TRBJ1-2; with no DNA, the TCRdb D assignment of TRBD1 cannot be verified. TRBV21-1 is classified as a pseudogene. This CDR3 region has 15 residues.

The chain combines TRBV2 with TRBJ2-3; TCRdb picks TRBD2, but there is no DNA to check that call. CDR3 length: 14 amino acids. From germline, CDR1 is SNHLY and CDR2 FYNNEI. CDR3: CASNLAGNWDTQYF.

The rearrangement joins TRBV15 to TRBJ1-1. Looked up from germline, CDR1 is LNHNV and CDR2 is YYDKDF (reference sequence). The CDR3 is 13 amino acids. CDR3 amino acids: CATSGGMDTEAFF.

The chain employs TRBV20-1 and TRBJ2-2. Germline CDR1 is DFQATT and CDR2 is SNEGSKA (reference sequence). The CDR3 is 12 residues long. CDR3 in amino acids: CSATRNTGELFF.

This sequence joins TRBV4-3 and TRBJ2-5; TCRdb picks TRBD1, but there is no DNA to check that call. Germline CDR1 LGHNA, CDR2 YSLEER. CDR3 length: 14 amino acids. This chain's CDR3 is CASSLDTGQETQYF.

The chain links TRBV12-3 or TRBV12-4 to TRBJ1-2; the D gene TCRdb calls, TRBD1, cannot be checked with no DNA. The CDR3 is 13 residues long. The CDR3 reads CASSFGDGPGYTF.

The chain is built from TRBV12-3 or TRBV12-4 and TRBJ2-3; TCRdb reports TRBD1, a call that lacks DNA to check it against. The CDR3 sequence is 14 residues long. The CDR3 here is CASSPRTDRDTQYF.